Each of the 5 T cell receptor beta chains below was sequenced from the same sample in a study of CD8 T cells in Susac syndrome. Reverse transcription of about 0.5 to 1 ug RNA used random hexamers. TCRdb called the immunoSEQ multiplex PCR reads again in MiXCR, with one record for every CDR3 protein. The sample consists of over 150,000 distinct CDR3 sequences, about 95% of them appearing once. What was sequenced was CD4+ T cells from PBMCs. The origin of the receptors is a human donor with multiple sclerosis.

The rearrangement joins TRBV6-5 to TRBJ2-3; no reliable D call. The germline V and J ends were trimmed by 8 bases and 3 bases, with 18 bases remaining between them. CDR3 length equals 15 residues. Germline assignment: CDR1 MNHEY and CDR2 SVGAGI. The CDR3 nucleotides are TGTGCCAGCCTCCAAGGGCGAGGTGCGACAGATACGCAGTATTTT. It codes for CASLQGRGATDTQYF.

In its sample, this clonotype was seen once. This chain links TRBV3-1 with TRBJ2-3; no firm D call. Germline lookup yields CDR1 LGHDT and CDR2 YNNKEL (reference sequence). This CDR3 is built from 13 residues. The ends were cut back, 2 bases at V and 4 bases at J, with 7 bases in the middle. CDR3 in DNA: TGTGCCAGCAGCCAACTTAACTCAGATACGCAGTATTTT. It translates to CASSQLNSDTQYF.

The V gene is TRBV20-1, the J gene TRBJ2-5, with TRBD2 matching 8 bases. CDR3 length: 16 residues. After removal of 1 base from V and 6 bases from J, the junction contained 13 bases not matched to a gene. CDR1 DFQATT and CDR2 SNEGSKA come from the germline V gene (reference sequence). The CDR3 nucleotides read TGCAGTGCTAGAGGTCGGGGGGGGCCTCAGGAACAGACCCAGTACTTC. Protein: CSARGRGGPQEQTQYF.

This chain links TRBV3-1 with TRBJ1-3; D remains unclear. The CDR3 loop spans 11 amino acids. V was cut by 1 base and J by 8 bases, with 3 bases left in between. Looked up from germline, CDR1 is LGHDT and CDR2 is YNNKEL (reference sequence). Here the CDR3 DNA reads TGTGCCAGCAGCCAAGGGTACACCATATATTTT. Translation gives CASSQGYTIYF. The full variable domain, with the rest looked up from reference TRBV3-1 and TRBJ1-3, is DTAVSQTPKYLVTQMGNDKSIKCEQNLGHDTMYWYKQDSKKFLKIMFSYNNKELIINETVPNRFSPKSPDKAHLNLHINSLELGDSAVYFCASSQGYTIYFGEGSWLTVV.

CDR3 in DNA: TGCAGCGCCCAGACCGAGAACATTCAGTACTTC. The encoded protein is CSAQTENIQYF. This chain joins TRBV29-1 and TRBJ2-4, with unresolved D. Per the germline V gene, CDR1 is SQVTM and CDR2 is ANQGSEA. This CDR3 spans 11 amino acids. Trimming took 7 bases from V and 7 from J, leaving 11 bases between them.